Reported below is one TCR beta chain. The sample originates from a study of blood T cell repertoires in COVID-19. The repertoire was sequenced with immunoSEQ multiplex PCR; TCRdb's copy has only in-frame clones and lacks some. In the table there are some 170,000 clones, 75% to 90% of which are singletons. This clonotype was sampled from a woman aged 40 to 50 with COVID-19, enrolled during active disease. What was sequenced was peripheral blood.

CDR3 sequence: CASSEVQGGYGYTF. The DNA for the CDR3 is TGTGCCAGCAGTGAGGTTCAGGGAGGCTATGGCTACACCTTC. V gene TRBV25-1 combines with J gene TRBJ1-2; TRBD1 is a possible D gene (5 bases). Germline CDR1 MGHDK, CDR2 SYGVNS. CDR3 length: 14 amino acids. The V and J ends lost 3 bases and 4 bases respectively, with 12 bases between them.